These 18 T cell receptor beta chains were all obtained from the same sample, sequenced in a study of blood T cells in healthy people across ages (dated by TCRdb to the mid-2010s). The library was generated by 5' RACE. Sequencer: Illumina HiSeq 2500. A second about 7 to 12 cycle PCR used a sample-barcoded 5' primer and a J-beta primer mix. Starting from the raw public reads, TCRdb applied fastp trimming at Q25, assembled clones with MiXCR and retained in-frame beta chains. Each record represents a unique CDR3 protein, reported with the most common genes and DNA among its rows. The sample has about 1.4 million distinct CDR3 sequences on record, approximately 59% of them singletons. The top ten clones comprise over 5.5% of the sample. The sequenced sample was blood. All receptors derive from a man aged 18 to 30 in good health.

The chain has TRBV20-1 and TRBJ2-2, with D perhaps matching TRBD1 (6 bases). The V end lost 3 bases, the J end lost 8 bases, and 10 bases lay between the germline ends. This CDR3 has 12 residues. CDR1 DFQATT and CDR2 SNEGSKA come from the germline V gene (reference sequence). CDR3 residues: CSASYRAGELFF. CDR3 nucleotide sequence: TGCAGTGCTAGCTACAGGGCTGGGGAGCTGTTTTTT.

The chain joins TRBV27 to TRBJ2-5; a weak D match, TRBD2 (7 bases). The tail of the sequence fits TRBJ2-4 better, so the J call may be wrong. The CDR3 sequence is 15 residues long. Germline assignment: CDR1 MNHEY and CDR2 SMNVEV (reference sequence). Here the CDR3 reads CASRLRGGAKNIQYF. DNA for the CDR3: TGTGCCAGCAGATTGAGGGGGGGGGCCAAAAACATTCAGTACTTC.

This clonotype appeared once. The chain recombines TRBV11-2 with TRBJ2-1, with D possibly matching TRBD2 (6 bases). The V gene lost 0 bases and the J gene lost 7 bases, with 16 bases spanning the gap. This CDR3 is 16 amino acids long. From germline, CDR1 is SGHAT and CDR2 FQNNGV. Written as DNA, the CDR3 is TGTGCCAGCAGCTTAGAAGCGGCCGGGAGAGGGAATGAGCAGTTCTTC. Its translation: CASSLEAAGRGNEQFF.

The V and J genes are TRBV15 and TRBJ1-5; maybe TRBD1 (6 bases). The CDR3 covers 14 residues. Between the trimmed V and J ends, which lost 6 bases and 5 bases, there was a span of 14 bases. Germline lookup yields CDR1 LNHNV and CDR2 YYDKDF (reference sequence). CDR3 nucleotide sequence: TGTGCCACCAGAGAGGGGGAGGGCCATCAGCCCCAGCATTTT. As protein: CATREGEGHQPQHF.

This chain connects TRBV28 to TRBJ1-5; D uncertain. The V gene's germline CDR1 is MDHEN and CDR2 SYDVKM. This CDR3 comprises 16 residues. The V gene lost 6 bases and the J gene lost 0 bases, with 15 bases spanning the gap. CDR3 sequence reads: CASRPKQIYSNQPQHF. In DNA, the CDR3 is TGTGCCAGCAGACCAAAACAGATTTATAGCAATCAGCCCCAGCATTTT.

V and J are TRBV11-2 and TRBJ2-1; 7 bases fit TRBD2. V was clipped by 1 base and J by 7 bases; unmatched bases: 7. CDR3 length equals 15 residues. Germline CDR1 reads SGHAT; CDR2 reads FQNNGV. The CDR3 is CASSLGGTMWNEQFF. CDR3 DNA: TGTGCCAGCAGCTTAGGGGGGACTATGTGGAATGAGCAGTTCTTC.

The table lists this clonotype with a few counts. Here the CDR3 DNA reads TGTGCCAGCAGTCCAATTATGGTAACCAATCAGCCCCAGCATTTT. Translating it yields CASSPIMVTNQPQHF. V and J are TRBV27 and TRBJ1-5; no definite D call. Germline CDR1 reads MNHEY; CDR2 reads SMNVEV (reference sequence). Trimming shortened V by 5 bases and J by 3 bases, and 14 bases separated the two germline ends. This CDR3 spans 15 amino acids.

This sequence joins TRBV12-3 or TRBV12-4 and TRBJ2-7; D is undetermined. This CDR3 spans 14 amino acids. Deletions cut 6 bases from V and 0 bases from J, with 12 bases between. The DNA for the CDR3 is TGTGCCAGCAGACTCAGGACGGACTCCTACGAGCAGTACTTC. Its translation is CASRLRTDSYEQYF.

This clonotype was seen more than once but under ten times. The chain couples TRBV13 to TRBJ1-2, with TRBD1 as a possible D gene (5 bases). CDR1 and CDR2 from the germline V gene are PRHDT and FYEKMQ (reference sequence). The CDR3 length is 13 residues. Trimming left V 6 bases short and J 6 bases short, with 14 bases between. The CDR3 is CASSFGQMDGYTF. CDR3 DNA sequence: TGTGCCAGCAGTTTCGGACAAATGGATGGCTACACCTTC.

V and J are TRBV27 and TRBJ2-1; a possible D gene is TRBD2 (6 bases). The CDR3 is made up of 14 amino acids. The V end was cut by 9 bases, the J end by 5 bases, with 17 bases between. Germline V gene data show CDR1 as MNHEY and CDR2 as SMNVEV (reference sequence). CDR3 sequence reads: CASSPGLLNNEQFF. The CDR3 DNA follows: TGTGCCAGTTCCCCCGGACTACTCAACAATGAGCAGTTCTTC.

This clonotype showed up just once. The genes are TRBV12-5 and TRBJ2-3; 7 bases agree with TRBD2. Unmatched junction bases numbered 10, after V lost 5 bases and J lost 2 bases. The germline CDR1 and CDR2 sequences are LGHNT and FRNRAP. This CDR3 has 16 amino acids. CDR3 sequence reads: CASGELLAALTDTQYF. CDR3 nucleotides: TGTGCTAGTGGTGAACTTCTAGCGGCCCTCACAGATACGCAGTATTTT.

This clonotype was observed a few times. The chain uses TRBV12-3 or TRBV12-4 and TRBJ2-4; 10 nucleotides line up with TRBD1. This CDR3 contains 16 residues. Losses at the gene ends were 2 bases for V and 5 bases for J; bases not matched to a gene: 6. This CDR3 reads CASSLWAGTGENIQYF. CDR3 coding DNA: TGTGCCAGCAGTTTATGGGCCGGGACAGGGGAAAACATTCAGTACTTC.

V gene TRBV3-1 combines with J gene TRBJ1-1; the D is unclear. CDR1 and CDR2 (germline): LGHDT, YNNKEL (reference sequence). The V gene lost 1 base and the J gene lost 3 bases, with 9 bases spanning the gap. The CDR3 is 14 amino acids. CDR3 protein: CASSQVGLDTEAFF. The CDR3 DNA reads TGTGCCAGCAGCCAAGTGGGGTTGGACACTGAAGCTTTCTTT.

The genes are TRBV7-9 and TRBJ2-3, with TRBD2 matching 11 bases. After removal of 5 bases from V and 2 bases from J, the junction contained 6 bases not matched to a gene. Germline-derived CDR1 and CDR2 are SEHNR and FQNEAQ (reference sequence). The CDR3 consists of 16 residues. CDR3 in DNA: TGTGCCAGCAGCGTTAGCGGGGGGGATGACACAGATACGCAGTATTTT. Its protein is CASSVSGGDDTDTQYF.

The rearrangement uses TRBV25-1 and TRBJ2-3, with D perhaps being TRBD1 or TRBD2 (5 bases each). The CDR3 has 19 amino acids. Germline CDR1 and CDR2: MGHDK and SYGVNS. Trimming shortened V by 1 base and J by 0 bases, and 20 bases separated the two germline ends. CDR3 bases: TGTGCCAGCAGTGAATTCCCTCGAGGGGTTTTAGATAGCACAGATACGCAGTATTTT. Translated: CASSEFPRGVLDSTDTQYF.

The rearrangement links TRBV7-6 to TRBJ1-4; D remains ambiguous. Germline V lookup: CDR1 SGHVS, CDR2 FNYEAQ. V was pared by 9 bases and J by 7 bases, with 21 bases between. The CDR3 spans 15 residues. The CDR3 loop is CARVDGQDGVEKLFF. CDR3 nucleotide sequence: TGTGCCAGGGTGGACGGGCAGGATGGAGTTGAAAAACTGTTTTTT.

The chain combines TRBV7-2 with TRBJ2-4; D tentatively reads TRBD1 or TRBD2 (5 bases each). The J call could be wrong; TRBJ2-7 is a better fit for the DNA end. The CDR3 sequence is 16 residues long. Per germline, CDR1 SGHTA and CDR2 FQGNSA. CDR3 amino acids: CASSQKAGTGIYEQYF. The CDR3 DNA follows: TGTGCCAGCAGCCAAAAGGCCGGGACGGGAATCTACGAGCAGTACTTC.

This clonotype turned up a few times. This chain connects TRBV20-1 to TRBJ2-7, with 7 bases aligning to TRBD2. The length of the CDR3 is 15 residues. J lost 3 bases, V lost 3 bases, and 11 bases had no gene match. CDR1 is DFQATT and CDR2 is SNEGSKA in the germline V gene (reference sequence). CDR3 amino acids: CSARGRGGPVYEQYF. CDR3 DNA sequence: TGCAGTGCTAGGGGACGCGGGGGACCTGTCTACGAGCAGTACTTC.